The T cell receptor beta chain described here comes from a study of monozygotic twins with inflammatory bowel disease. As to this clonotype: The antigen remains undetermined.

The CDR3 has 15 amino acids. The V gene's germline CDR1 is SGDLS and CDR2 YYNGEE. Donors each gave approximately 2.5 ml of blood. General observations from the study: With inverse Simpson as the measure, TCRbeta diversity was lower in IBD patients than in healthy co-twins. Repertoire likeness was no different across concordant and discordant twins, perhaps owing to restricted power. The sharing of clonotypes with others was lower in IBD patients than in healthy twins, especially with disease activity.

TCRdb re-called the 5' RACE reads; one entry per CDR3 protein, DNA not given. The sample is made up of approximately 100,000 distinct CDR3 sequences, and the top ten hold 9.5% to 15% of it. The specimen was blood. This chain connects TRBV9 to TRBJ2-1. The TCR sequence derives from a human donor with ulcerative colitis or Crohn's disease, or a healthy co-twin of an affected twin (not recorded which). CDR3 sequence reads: CASSPDLEHYNEQFF.